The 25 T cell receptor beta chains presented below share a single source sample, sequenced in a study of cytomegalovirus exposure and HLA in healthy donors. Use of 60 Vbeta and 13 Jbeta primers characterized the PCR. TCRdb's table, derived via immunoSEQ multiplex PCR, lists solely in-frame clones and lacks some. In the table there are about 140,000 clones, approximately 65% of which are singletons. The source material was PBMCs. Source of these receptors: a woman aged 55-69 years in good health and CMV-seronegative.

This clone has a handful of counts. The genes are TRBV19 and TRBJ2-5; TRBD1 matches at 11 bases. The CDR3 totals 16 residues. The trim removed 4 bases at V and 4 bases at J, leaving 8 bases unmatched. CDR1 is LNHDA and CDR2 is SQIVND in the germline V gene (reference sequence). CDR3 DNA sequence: TGTGCCAGTAGTAGCGTAATGGGACAGGGGGGAGAGACCCAGTACTTC. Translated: CASSSVMGQGGETQYF.

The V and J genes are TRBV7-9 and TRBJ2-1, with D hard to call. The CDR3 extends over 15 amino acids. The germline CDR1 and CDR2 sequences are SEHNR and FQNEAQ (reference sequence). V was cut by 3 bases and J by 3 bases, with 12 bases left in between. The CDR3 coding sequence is TGTGCCAGCAGCTTTTTGAGGTCCCACTACAATGAGCAGTTCTTC. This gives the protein CASSFLRSHYNEQFF.

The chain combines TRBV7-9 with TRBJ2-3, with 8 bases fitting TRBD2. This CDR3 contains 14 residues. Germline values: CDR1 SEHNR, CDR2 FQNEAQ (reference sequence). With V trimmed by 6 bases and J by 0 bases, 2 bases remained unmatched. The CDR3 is CASRAGGSTDTQYF. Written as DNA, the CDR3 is TGTGCCAGCAGGGCGGGAGGTAGCACAGATACGCAGTATTTT.

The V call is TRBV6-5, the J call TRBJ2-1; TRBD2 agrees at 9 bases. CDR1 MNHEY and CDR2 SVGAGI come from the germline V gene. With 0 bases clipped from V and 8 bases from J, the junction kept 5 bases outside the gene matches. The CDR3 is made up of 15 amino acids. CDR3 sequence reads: CASSYSPSGVDEQFF. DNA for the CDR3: TGTGCCAGCAGTTACTCGCCTAGCGGGGTGGATGAGCAGTTCTTC.

The CDR3 spells CASSVQGASDTQYF. CDR3 DNA sequence: TGTGCCAGTAGTGTTCAGGGGGCCTCAGATACGCAGTATTTT. This rearrangement joins TRBV19 to TRBJ2-3; TRBD1 matches at 8 bases. This CDR3 is 14 amino acids long. From germline, CDR1 is LNHDA and CDR2 SQIVND (reference sequence). Trimming removed 5 bases from V and 4 bases from J; junction bases left unmatched: 5. Full variable domain (remainder filled in from reference TRBV19 and TRBJ2-3): DGGITQSPKYLFRKEGQNVTLSCEQNLNHDAMYWYRQDPGQGLRLIYYSQIVNDFQKGDIAEGYSVSREKKESFPLTVTSAQKNPTAFYLCASSVQGASDTQYFGPGTRLTVL.

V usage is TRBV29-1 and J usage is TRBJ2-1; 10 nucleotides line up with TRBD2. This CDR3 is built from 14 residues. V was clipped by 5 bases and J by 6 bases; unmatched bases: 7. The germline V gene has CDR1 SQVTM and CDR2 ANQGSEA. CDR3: CSVRGLAGANEQFF. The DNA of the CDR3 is TGCAGCGTTCGTGGGCTAGCGGGGGCCAATGAGCAGTTCTTC.

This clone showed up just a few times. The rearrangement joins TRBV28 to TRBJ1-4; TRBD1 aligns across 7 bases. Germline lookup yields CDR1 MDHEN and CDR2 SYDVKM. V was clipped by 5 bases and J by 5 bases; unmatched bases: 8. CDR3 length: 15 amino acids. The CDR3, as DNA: TGTGCCAGCAGTCCAATACAGGGGCAAAATGAAAAACTGTTTTTT. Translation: CASSPIQGQNEKLFF.

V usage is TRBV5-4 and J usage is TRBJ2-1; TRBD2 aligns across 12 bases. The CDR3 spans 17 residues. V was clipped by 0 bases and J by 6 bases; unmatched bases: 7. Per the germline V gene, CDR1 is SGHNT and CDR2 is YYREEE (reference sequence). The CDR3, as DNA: TGTGCCAGCAGCTTGGGGCTAGCGGGGGGGCAAGGCAATGAGCAGTTCTTC. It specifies CASSLGLAGGQGNEQFF.

CDR3: CSGHVPASYNEQFF. As DNA, the CDR3 is TGCAGCGGACACGTCCCGGCCTCCTACAATGAGCAGTTCTTC. The V gene is TRBV29-1, the J gene TRBJ2-1; D is undetermined. V was trimmed by 7 bases and J by 0 bases, leaving 13 bases between them. Germline V CDR1 and CDR2: SQVTM, ANQGSEA. This CDR3 region has 14 residues.

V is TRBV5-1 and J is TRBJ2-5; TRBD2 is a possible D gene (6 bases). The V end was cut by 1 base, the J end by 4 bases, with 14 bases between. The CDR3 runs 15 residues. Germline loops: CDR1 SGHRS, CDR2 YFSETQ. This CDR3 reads CASSLRLGRGETQYF. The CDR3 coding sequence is TGCGCCAGCAGCTTGAGGTTAGGGCGGGGAGAGACCCAGTACTTC.

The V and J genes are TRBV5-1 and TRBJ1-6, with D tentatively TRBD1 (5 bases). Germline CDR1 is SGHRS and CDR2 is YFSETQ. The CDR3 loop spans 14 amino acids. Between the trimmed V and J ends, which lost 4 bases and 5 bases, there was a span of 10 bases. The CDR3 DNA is TGCGCCAGCAGCCTGGGACTGAATAATTCACCCCTCCACTTT. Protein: CASSLGLNNSPLHF. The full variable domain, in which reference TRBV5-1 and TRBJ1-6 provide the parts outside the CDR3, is KAGVTQTPRYLIKTRGQQVTLSCSPISGHRSVSWYQQTPGQGLQFLFEYFSETQRNKGNFPGRFSGRQFSNSRSEMNVSTLELGDSALYLCASSLGLNNSPLHFGNGTRLTVT.

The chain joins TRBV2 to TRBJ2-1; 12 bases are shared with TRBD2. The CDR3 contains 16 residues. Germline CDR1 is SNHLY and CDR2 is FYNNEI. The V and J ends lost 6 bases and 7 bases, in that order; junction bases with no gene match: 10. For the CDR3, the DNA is TGTGCCAGCAGCCGCACTCTAGCGGGAGGGAATAATGAGCAGTTCTTC. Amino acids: CASSRTLAGGNNEQFF.

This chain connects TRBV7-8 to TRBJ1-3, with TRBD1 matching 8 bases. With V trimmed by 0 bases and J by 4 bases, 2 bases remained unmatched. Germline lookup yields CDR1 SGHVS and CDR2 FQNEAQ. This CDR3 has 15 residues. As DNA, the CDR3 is TGTGCCAGCAGCTTAGCGCCAGGGGGCGGAAACACCATATATTTT. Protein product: CASSLAPGGGNTIYF.

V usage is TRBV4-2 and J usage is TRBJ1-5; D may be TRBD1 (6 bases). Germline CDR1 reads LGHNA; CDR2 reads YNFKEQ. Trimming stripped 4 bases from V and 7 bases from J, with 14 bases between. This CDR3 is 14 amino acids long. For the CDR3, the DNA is TGTGCCAGCAGCCCCCAACAGGGTAACCAGCCCCAGCATTTT. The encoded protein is CASSPQQGNQPQHF.

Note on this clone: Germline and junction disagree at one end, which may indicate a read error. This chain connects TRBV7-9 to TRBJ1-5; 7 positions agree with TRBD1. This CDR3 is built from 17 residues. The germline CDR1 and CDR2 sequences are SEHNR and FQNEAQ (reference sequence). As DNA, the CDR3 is TGTTCCAGCAGCTTAGGACGGCAGGGGGTTGGCAATCAGCCCCAGCATTTT. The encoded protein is CSSSLGRQGVGNQPQHF.

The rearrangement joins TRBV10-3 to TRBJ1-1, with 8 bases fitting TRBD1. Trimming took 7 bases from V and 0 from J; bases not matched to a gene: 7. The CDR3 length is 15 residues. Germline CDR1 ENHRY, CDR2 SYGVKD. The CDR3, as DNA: TGTGCCATCAATGGACAGGGAGGAATGAACACTGAAGCTTTCTTT. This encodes CAINGQGGMNTEAFF.

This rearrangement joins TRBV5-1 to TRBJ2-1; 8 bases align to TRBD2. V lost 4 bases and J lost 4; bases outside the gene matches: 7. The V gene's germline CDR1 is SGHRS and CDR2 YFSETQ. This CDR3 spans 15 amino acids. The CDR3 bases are TGCGCCAGCAGCCCGGCGGGGACTAGATACAATGAGCAGTTCTTC. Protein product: CASSPAGTRYNEQFF. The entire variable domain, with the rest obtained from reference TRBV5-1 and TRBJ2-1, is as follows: KAGVTQTPRYLIKTRGQQVTLSCSPISGHRSVSWYQQTPGQGLQFLFEYFSETQRNKGNFPGRFSGRQFSNSRSEMNVSTLELGDSALYLCASSPAGTRYNEQFFGPGTRLTVL.

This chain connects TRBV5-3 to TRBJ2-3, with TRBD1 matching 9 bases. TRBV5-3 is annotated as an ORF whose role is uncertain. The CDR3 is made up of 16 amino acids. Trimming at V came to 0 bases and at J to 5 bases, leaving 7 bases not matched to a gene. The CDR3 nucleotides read TGTGCCAGAAGCTTGGCCGGACAGGGGTATGGAGATACGCAGTATTTT. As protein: CARSLAGQGYGDTQYF.

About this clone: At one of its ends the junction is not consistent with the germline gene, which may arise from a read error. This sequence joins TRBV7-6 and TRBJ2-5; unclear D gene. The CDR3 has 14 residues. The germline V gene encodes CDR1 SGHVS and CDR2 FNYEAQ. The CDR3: CASSLIEAQGTQYF. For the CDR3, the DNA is TGTGCCAGCAGCTTAATCGAGGCCCAAGGGACCCAGTACTTC.

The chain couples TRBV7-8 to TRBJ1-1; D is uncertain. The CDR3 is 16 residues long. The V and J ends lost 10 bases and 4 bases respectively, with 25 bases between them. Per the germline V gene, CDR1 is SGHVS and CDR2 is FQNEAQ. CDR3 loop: CATALNNIALRTEAFF. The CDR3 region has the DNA TGTGCCACCGCCCTAAACAATATAGCACTACGCACTGAAGCTTTCTTT.

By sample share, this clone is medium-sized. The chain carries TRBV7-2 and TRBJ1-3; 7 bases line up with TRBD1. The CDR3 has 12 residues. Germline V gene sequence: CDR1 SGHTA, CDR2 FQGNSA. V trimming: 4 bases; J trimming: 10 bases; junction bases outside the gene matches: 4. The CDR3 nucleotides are TGTGCCAGCAGCTCTTACAGGGGTACCATATATTTT. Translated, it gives CASSSYRGTIYF.

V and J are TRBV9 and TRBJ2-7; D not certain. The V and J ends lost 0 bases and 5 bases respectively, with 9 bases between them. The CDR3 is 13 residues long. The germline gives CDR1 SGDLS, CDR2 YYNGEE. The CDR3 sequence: CASSVVTSDEQYF. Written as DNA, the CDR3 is TGTGCCAGCAGCGTAGTAACGTCGGACGAGCAGTACTTC.

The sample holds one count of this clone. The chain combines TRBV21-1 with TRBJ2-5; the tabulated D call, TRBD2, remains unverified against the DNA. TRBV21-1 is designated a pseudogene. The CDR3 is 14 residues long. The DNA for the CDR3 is TGTGCCAGCAGCAAAGGCGGGGCAAGAGAGACCCAGTACTTC. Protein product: CASSKGGARETQYF.

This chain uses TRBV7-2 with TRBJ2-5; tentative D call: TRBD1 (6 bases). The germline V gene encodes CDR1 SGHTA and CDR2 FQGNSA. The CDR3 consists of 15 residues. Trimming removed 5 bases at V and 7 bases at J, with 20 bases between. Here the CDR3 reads CASSPPDSQGWTQYF. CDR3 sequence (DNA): TGTGCCAGCAGCCCGCCGGACAGTCAGGGTTGGACCCAGTACTTC.

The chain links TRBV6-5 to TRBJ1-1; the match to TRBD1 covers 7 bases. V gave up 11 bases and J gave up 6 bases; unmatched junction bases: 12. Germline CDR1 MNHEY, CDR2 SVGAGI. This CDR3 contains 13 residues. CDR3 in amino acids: CAGRGTAEAEAFF. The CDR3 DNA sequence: TGTGCCGGAAGAGGGACAGCGGAGGCTGAAGCTTTCTTT.